These 18 T cell receptor beta chains originate from one sample sequenced in a study of blood T cells in healthy people across ages. A second PCR, run for about 7 to 11 cycles, used a sample-barcoded 5' primer plus a J-beta primer mix. MiXCR, run by TCRdb on the 5' RACE reads, gives a single entry per CDR3 protein. The sample shows some 1.6 million distinct CDR3 sequences, about 31% of them seen only once. The material sequenced was blood. These receptors originate from a woman aged 25-40 years in good health.

The chain recombines TRBV20-1 with TRBJ2-7; D not certain. Germline CDR1 and CDR2: DFQATT and SNEGSKA (reference sequence). V was trimmed by 2 bases and J by 0 bases, leaving 8 bases between them. The CDR3 is 13 residues long. Here the CDR3 reads CSARSDLSYEQYF. The CDR3 DNA sequence: TGCAGTGCTAGAAGCGACCTCTCCTACGAGCAGTACTTC.

Here the CDR3 DNA reads TGTGCCAGCAGCCCCCGGGACAGTAGCTCCTACGAGCAGTACTTC. Protein product: CASSPRDSSSYEQYF. This chain connects TRBV13 to TRBJ2-7, with 7 bases lining up with TRBD1. The V and J ends lost 5 bases and 0 bases, in that order; junction bases with no gene match: 7. Germline CDR1 is PRHDT and CDR2 is FYEKMQ (reference sequence). The CDR3 loop spans 15 amino acids.

The rearrangement uses TRBV15 and TRBJ1-5, with D uncertain. Germline V gene data show CDR1 as LNHNV and CDR2 as YYDKDF (reference sequence). Trimming left V 1 base short and J 0 bases short, with 4 bases between. This CDR3 region has 14 residues. The CDR3 region is CATSRGSSNQPQHF. The CDR3 coding sequence is TGTGCCACCAGCAGAGGAAGTAGCAATCAGCCCCAGCATTTT.

This clonotype has a count of ten or more. CDR3 sequence (DNA): TGCGCCAGCAGCCGCGGACGACAACTAGCGGGAGGGGATGAGCAGTTCTTC. Amino acid sequence: CASSRGRQLAGGDEQFF. The V call is TRBV5-1, the J call TRBJ2-1; TRBD2 agrees at 13 bases. The CDR3 is 17 amino acids. V was pared by 4 bases and J by 8 bases, with 12 bases of the junction left unmatched. Germline CDR1 SGHRS, CDR2 YFSETQ.

In this sample, this clonotype turned up a few times. The chain combines TRBV29-1 with TRBJ1-3; D gene unclear. Per germline, CDR1 SQVTM and CDR2 ANQGSEA. With 2 bases removed from V and 2 bases from J, the gap between germline ends came to 1 base. The CDR3 is 11 residues long. The CDR3 reads CSVETGNTIYF. The DNA for the CDR3 is TGCAGCGTTGAAACTGGAAACACCATATATTTT.

Only a few counts were recorded for this clonotype. V usage is TRBV3-1 and J usage is TRBJ1-5, with TRBD1 as a possible D gene (5 bases). The germline CDR1 and CDR2 sequences are LGHDT and YNNKEL (reference sequence). Trimming removed 2 bases at V and 6 bases at J, with 11 bases between. This CDR3 comprises 14 residues. This CDR3 reads CASSQTRGRQPQHF. For the CDR3, the DNA is TGTGCCAGCAGCCAAACGCGGGGACGTCAGCCCCAGCATTTT.

This clonotype was found a few times. This sequence joins TRBV29-1 and TRBJ2-3; the D gene is possibly TRBD1 (5 bases). The CDR3 spans 17 residues. V lost 0 bases to trimming and J lost 4 bases, with 20 bases between them. CDR1 is SQVTM and CDR2 is ANQGSEA in the germline V gene. This CDR3 reads CSVEDLVPAGLADTQYF. In nucleotides, the CDR3 is TGCAGCGTTGAAGATTTGGTCCCGGCAGGGCTCGCAGATACGCAGTATTTT.

This chain uses TRBV20-1 with TRBJ1-4; D not resolved. Germline CDR1 and CDR2: DFQATT and SNEGSKA (reference sequence). The CDR3 runs 13 residues. V was shortened by 5 bases and J by 3 bases, with 10 bases between the two germline ends. The CDR3 here is CSALGVSNEKLFF. CDR3 in DNA: TGCAGTGCTCTCGGGGTTTCTAATGAAAAACTGTTTTTT.

This clonotype was detected ten times or more. This sequence joins TRBV10-3 and TRBJ2-6, with D hard to call. The CDR3 runs 16 residues. From germline, CDR1 is ENHRY and CDR2 SYGVKD. The V gene lost 4 bases and the J gene lost 1 base, with 11 bases spanning the gap. This CDR3 reads CAISGIDHSGANVLTF. The CDR3 DNA reads as TGTGCCATCAGTGGTATCGATCATTCTGGGGCCAACGTCCTGACTTTC.

This chain links TRBV28 with TRBJ1-1; a possible D gene is TRBD1 (5 bases). The length of the CDR3 is 18 residues. V gave up 6 bases and J gave up 1 base, with 24 bases separating them. Per germline, CDR1 MDHEN and CDR2 SYDVKM. The CDR3 sequence: CASSPVVGGNKGNTEAFF. Here the CDR3 DNA reads TGTGCCAGCAGCCCCGTCGTCGGGGGGAACAAGGGGAACACTGAAGCTTTCTTT.

This clonotype was observed a handful of times. The CDR3 protein is CSARDFGTGLGEQYF. The CDR3 bases are TGCAGTGCTAGAGACTTCGGGACAGGCTTAGGGGAGCAGTACTTC. The chain is built from TRBV20-1 and TRBJ2-7; 8 positions match TRBD1. The junction had 11 bases not matched to a gene; V was cut back by 0 bases and J by 7 bases. Germline CDR1 is DFQATT and CDR2 is SNEGSKA (reference sequence). The CDR3 spans 15 residues.

The genes are TRBV6-6 and TRBJ1-1; D may be TRBD1 (5 bases). Germline V gives CDR1 MNHNY, CDR2 SVGAGI (reference sequence). The CDR3 is 15 amino acids. V lost 0 bases to trimming and J lost 1 base, with 9 bases between them. CDR3 sequence: CASSYSSRENTEAFF. The CDR3 nucleotides read TGTGCCAGCAGTTACTCGTCCAGGGAGAACACTGAAGCTTTCTTT.

The chain has TRBV15 and TRBJ1-2; 7 bases line up with TRBD1. The germline gives CDR1 LNHNV, CDR2 YYDKDF (reference sequence). Trimming at V came to 3 bases and at J to 3 bases, leaving 4 bases not matched to a gene. The length of the CDR3 is 14 residues. CDR3 protein: CATSSPQGDYGYTF. CDR3 in DNA: TGTGCCACCAGCAGTCCCCAGGGGGACTATGGCTACACCTTC.

The chain uses TRBV27 and TRBJ2-3; 7 bases fit TRBD1. V trimming: 5 bases; J trimming: 3 bases; junction bases outside the gene matches: 5. Germline CDR1 is MNHEY and CDR2 is SMNVEV (reference sequence). The CDR3 extends over 14 amino acids. CDR3 sequence: CASSNRGLTDTQYF. The CDR3 DNA reads TGTGCCAGCAGTAACAGGGGTTTGACAGATACGCAGTATTTT.

With respect to this clonotype: One end of the junction fails to match germline, which may point to a read error. The CDR3 region has the DNA TGTGCCAGCAGTTTGGGGGAGGATGAAAAACGGTTTTTT. This sequence encodes CASSLGEDEKRFF. The V gene is TRBV12-3 or TRBV12-4, the J gene TRBJ1-4, with D perhaps TRBD1 (5 bases). This CDR3 region has 13 residues.

Only a few counts were recorded for this clonotype. This chain connects TRBV7-8 to TRBJ2-1; no clear D gene. There are 16 residues in the CDR3. From germline, CDR1 is SGHVS and CDR2 FQNEAQ. V gave up 3 bases and J gave up 2 bases, with 14 bases separating them. CDR3 coding DNA: TGTGCCAGCAGCTTGTCACTGGGAATCCCCTACAATGAGCAGTTCTTC. Its protein product is CASSLSLGIPYNEQFF.

This clonotype came up a few times. The chain carries TRBV7-9 and TRBJ2-2; 9 nucleotides align to TRBD1. The CDR3 has 13 amino acids. Germline loops: CDR1 SEHNR, CDR2 FQNEAQ (reference sequence). CDR3 bases: TGTGTTTGGGACAGGGAGGACACCGGGGAGCTGTTTTTT. This sequence encodes CVWDREDTGELFF.

This clonotype was detected ten times or more. The CDR3 DNA follows: TGTGCCATCAGTGAGGCCCTAGCGAGCTCCTACGAGCAGTACTTC. It yields the protein CAISEALASSYEQYF. The chain has TRBV10-3 and TRBJ2-7; possibly TRBD2 for D (6 bases). In germline, CDR1 is ENHRY, CDR2 SYGVKD. CDR3 length equals 15 residues. The V end lost 2 bases, the J end lost 0 bases, and 11 bases lay between the germline ends.